The source of this T cell receptor (beta chain) is a study of blood T cell repertoires in COVID-19. Whole-study context: Sites in the United States, Italy and Spain provided acute and convalescent COVID-19 samples. In each case, the material was cDNA or gDNA derived from T cells, B-cell-depleted T cells, or PBMCs.

Per the authors' pipeline: Reference gene primer amplification yielded estimated nucleated cell counts. Profiling relied on immunoSEQ multiplex PCR, and the TCRdb table lists in-frame clones only, not all of them. That table gives V, J and clone size, and the DNA gave D and trimming. The sample consists of roughly 150,000 clones, around 74% of them appearing once. The sample taken for sequencing was peripheral blood. This sequence originates from a woman of 80 years or more with acute or convalescent COVID-19.

The CDR3 nucleotides are TGTGCCAGCTCGCCCCGAGGATGGTCGACTAATGAAAAACTGTTTTTT. It codes for CASSPRGWSTNEKLFF. The genes are TRBV18 and TRBJ1-4; D unclear. V gave up 6 bases and J gave up 2 bases, with 16 bases separating them. The CDR3 consists of 16 residues. The germline V gene has CDR1 KGHSH and CDR2 LQKENI.